This TCR beta chain was documented in a study of T cells in women clearing cervical HPV infection. Study-wide points: Combining TCR richness with V gene abundances gave roughly 0.88 AUC.

With 8 bases clipped from V and 1 base from J, the junction kept 15 bases outside the gene matches. The CDR3 consists of 16 residues. CDR1 and CDR2 (germline): SGHRS, YFSETQ. Assay used: immunoSEQ multiplex PCR; TCRdb lists only in-frame clones, some missing. This sample contains tens of thousands of clones. All donors had a single incident cervical HPV16 infection, not prevalent. Dot-blot hybridization genotyped cervical HPV amplified with MY09/MY11 PCR. A remark on this clone: What it binds is not known. Sequencing ends 3 residues short of the CDR3 end; the germline J gene provides the rest.

Sequences were obtained from blood buffy coat. The TCR comes from a woman between 18 and 70 years old with a cervical HPV16 infection that either progressed to CIN3+ or cleared (not recorded which). The chain combines TRBV5-1 with TRBJ2-7, with 7 bases matching TRBD2. The CDR3 DNA, read in part, is TGCGCCAGTCAATTGGGGGTAGCGGGCTGGTCCTACGAG. Translated: CASQLGVAGWSYE. Given in full, the CDR3 is CASQLGVAGWSYEQYF.